This TCR beta chain appears in the sequencing data of a study of CD8+ T cells in alopecia areata. As for the study in general: Among treated patients, oral tofacitinib was administered at 5 to 10 mg twice daily. Regarding the study as a whole: Scalp samples also yield sequences from resident alphabeta T cells of normal skin.

Extraction and reverse transcription of RNA yielded cDNA as the sequencing template. The data were produced by immunoSEQ multiplex PCR, yet TCRdb's version contains in-frame clones alone and is incomplete. The table lists about 140,000 clones, around half of them singletons. On this clone: No antigen is known for it.

The CDR3 extends over 13 amino acids. CDR1 and CDR2 (germline): SQVTM, ANQGSEA. V was shortened by 4 bases and J by 0 bases, with 10 bases between the two germline ends. Treatment in this sample: oral pan-JAK inhibitor, 5-10 mg twice daily. This rearrangement joins TRBV29-1 to TRBJ2-7, with D possibly being TRBD1 or TRBD2 (5 bases each). The source material was CD8+ T cells sorted from blood, sampled at week 4, from a patient treated with tofacitinib. This clonotype originated in a human donor with alopecia areata. CDR3 residues: CSVVGTHSYEQYF. The CDR3 nucleotides are TGCAGCGTTGTTGGGACCCACTCCTACGAGCAGTACTTC.